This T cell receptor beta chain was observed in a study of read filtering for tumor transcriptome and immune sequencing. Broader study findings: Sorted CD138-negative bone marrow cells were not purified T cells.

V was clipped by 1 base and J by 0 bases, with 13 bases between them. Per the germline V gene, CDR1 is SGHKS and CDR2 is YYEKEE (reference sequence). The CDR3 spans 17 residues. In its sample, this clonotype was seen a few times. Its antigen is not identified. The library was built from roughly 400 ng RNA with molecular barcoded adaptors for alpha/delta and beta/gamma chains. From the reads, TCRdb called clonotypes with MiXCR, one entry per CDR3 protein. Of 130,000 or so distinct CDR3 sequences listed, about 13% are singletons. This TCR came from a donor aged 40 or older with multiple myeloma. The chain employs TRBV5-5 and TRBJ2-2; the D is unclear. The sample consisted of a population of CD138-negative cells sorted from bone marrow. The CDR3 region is CASSLRQAVTNTGELFF. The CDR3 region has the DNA TGTGCCAGCAGCTTGCGCCAGGCAGTCACGAACACCGGGGAGCTGTTTTTT.